Following are 27 T cell receptor beta chains from one sample sequenced in a study of T-cell reconstitution after alpha-beta-depleted transplantation in children. Unique molecular identifiers were used in preparing the TCRbeta library. MiXCR was run by TCRdb on the PCR reads, yielding one entry per CDR3 protein. The data hold hundreds of thousands of distinct CDR3 sequences, with roughly 15% observed a single time. Sequencing used PBMCs, mostly from graft donor cells, obtained 360 days after TCRalphabeta/CD19-depleted stem cell transplant. Source of these receptors: a male patient aged 10 to 17 who had a stem cell transplant for acute lymphoblastic leukemia, so the T cells may come from the graft donor.

This clonotype came up many times. Written as DNA, the CDR3 is TGTGCCAGCAGTTACGCGTCCACAGATACGCAGTATTTT. This sequence encodes CASSYASTDTQYF. This chain links TRBV12-3 or TRBV12-4 with TRBJ2-3; D not resolved. This CDR3 comprises 13 residues. Trimming left V 4 bases short and J 2 bases short, with 7 bases between.

V usage is TRBV4-1 and J usage is TRBJ1-1; TRBD1 aligns across 7 bases. V gave up 3 bases and J gave up 1 base; unmatched junction bases: 5. Germline V gene sequence: CDR1 MGHRA, CDR2 YSYEKL. The CDR3 covers 15 residues. CDR3 DNA: TGCGCCAGCAGCCAGGGACAGTACGCGAACACTGAAGCTTTCTTT. It encodes CASSQGQYANTEAFF.

In nucleotides, the CDR3 is TGCAGCGTTGGTAGACAGGCCGGCGAGCAGTACTTC. It is translated as CSVGRQAGEQYF. The chain couples TRBV29-1 to TRBJ2-7, with D possibly TRBD1 on 6 matching bases. With 4 bases removed from V and 6 bases from J, the gap between germline ends came to 13 bases. CDR3 length: 12 residues. Germline values: CDR1 SQVTM, CDR2 ANQGSEA.

This clonotype has ten or more counts. The gene calls are TRBV10-2 and TRBJ2-1; D is ambiguous. Trimming removed 4 bases at V and 5 bases at J, with 12 bases between. CDR3 length: 14 amino acids. The germline gives CDR1 WSHSY, CDR2 SAAADI. CDR3 amino acids: CASSAATYNNEQFF. The CDR3 nucleotides read TGCGCCAGCAGTGCCGCGACTTACAACAATGAGCAGTTCTTC.

CDR3 in DNA: TGTGCCAGCAGCCTAAAGACTAGCGGGCCTAGCACAGATACGCAGTATTTT. The encoded protein is CASSLKTSGPSTDTQYF. The V gene is TRBV7-2, the J gene TRBJ2-3; 10 bases are shared with TRBD2. J lost 0 bases, V lost 5 bases, and 8 bases had no gene match. The CDR3 is made up of 17 amino acids. CDR1 SGHTA and CDR2 FQGNSA come from the germline V gene.

This clonotype was found a few times. The chain links TRBV5-1 to TRBJ2-5, with D perhaps TRBD1 or TRBD2 (5 bases each). This CDR3 region has 15 residues. The germline gives CDR1 SGHRS, CDR2 YFSETQ. Between the trimmed V and J ends, which lost 0 bases and 4 bases, there was a span of 13 bases. The CDR3 DNA sequence: TGCGCCAGCAGCTTGGTCGGGACGGTAGGAGAGACCCAGTACTTC. The encoded protein is CASSLVGTVGETQYF.

The V and J genes are TRBV7-6 and TRBJ2-5; tentative D call: TRBD2 (6 bases). Per germline, CDR1 SGHVS and CDR2 FNYEAQ. V lost 4 bases, J lost 4 bases, and 16 bases lay in between. The CDR3 has 15 residues. In DNA form, the CDR3 reads TGTGCCAGCAGCTCCGCCTGGGGGGTGGCAGAGACCCAGTACTTC. This encodes CASSSAWGVAETQYF. The variable domain in full, with the rest retrieved from reference TRBV7-6 and TRBJ2-5, is GAGVSQSPRYKVTKRGQDVALRCDPISGHVSLYWYRQALGQGPEFLTYFNYEAQQDKSGLPNDRFSAERPEGSISTLTIQRTEQRDSAMYRCASSSAWGVAETQYFGPGTRLLVL.

There are a few counts of this clonotype. J is TRBJ2-1 and V is TRBV13, with D perhaps being TRBD1 or TRBD2 (6 bases each). The CDR3 runs 15 residues. V dropped 5 bases and J dropped 9 bases, with 20 bases sitting between them. The V gene's germline CDR1 is PRHDT and CDR2 FYEKMQ (reference sequence). In nucleotides, the CDR3 is TGTGCCAGCAGCCCCCGACAAGGAGGGGGAGGTGAGCAGTTCTTC. Amino acid sequence: CASSPRQGGGGEQFF.

This clonotype was counted only a few times. The CDR3 region has the DNA TGTGCCAGCTCATTATCTTCCGGGACAGGGGTTTACTTGACTGAAGCTTTCTTT. Its translation is CASSLSSGTGVYLTEAFF. The rearrangement joins TRBV18 to TRBJ1-1; 10 nucleotides line up with TRBD1. With 5 bases clipped from V and 5 bases from J, the junction kept 17 bases outside the gene matches. From germline, CDR1 is KGHSH and CDR2 LQKENI. The CDR3 loop spans 18 amino acids.

The rearrangement joins TRBV12-3 or TRBV12-4 to TRBJ2-3; TRBD1 might be the D (6 bases). This CDR3 has 15 residues. V was trimmed by 3 bases and J by 6 bases, leaving 16 bases between them. CDR3 amino acids: CASSFPSTRGDTQYF. CDR3 in DNA: TGTGCCAGCAGTTTTCCCTCCACGAGGGGGGATACGCAGTATTTT.

This clonotype was picked up many times. The chain recombines TRBV29-1 with TRBJ2-2, with 8 bases lining up with TRBD1. V lost 7 bases and J lost 6; bases outside the gene matches: 7. The CDR3 loop spans 13 amino acids. Germline V gives CDR1 SQVTM, CDR2 ANQGSEA. The CDR3 reads CSANRGKPGELFF. CDR3 coding DNA: TGCAGCGCCAACAGGGGGAAGCCCGGGGAGCTGTTTTTT.

Many counts were recorded for this clonotype. V gene TRBV5-1 combines with J gene TRBJ2-7; 10 bases agree with TRBD1. J gave up 6 bases and V 4 bases, and 7 bases lay outside the gene matches. The V gene's germline CDR1 is SGHRS and CDR2 YFSETQ. There are 14 residues in the CDR3. The DNA for the CDR3 is TGCGCCAGCAGCAAAGGGACAGGGGATCTCGAGCAGTACTTC. Encoded protein: CASSKGTGDLEQYF.

J is TRBJ2-1 and V is TRBV29-1; TRBD2 matches at 11 bases. The ends lost 3 bases at V and 4 bases at J; junction bases unmatched: 8. The V gene's germline CDR1 is SQVTM and CDR2 ANQGSEA. This CDR3 contains 16 residues. The CDR3 DNA follows: TGCAGCGTTGAGGGGTGGGGGACTAGCGGATACAATGAGCAGTTCTTC. Protein product: CSVEGWGTSGYNEQFF.

This clonotype was seen a few times. This rearrangement joins TRBV7-9 to TRBJ1-1, with D possibly being TRBD1 (5 bases). Trimming stripped 5 bases from V and 4 bases from J, with 14 bases between. Germline V lookup: CDR1 SEHNR, CDR2 FQNEAQ (reference sequence). CDR3 length equals 14 residues. The CDR3: CASSPPRGGTEAFF. CDR3 DNA: TGTGCCAGCAGCCCCCCTCGGGGGGGCACTGAAGCTTTCTTT.

The chain couples TRBV28 to TRBJ1-1; the D gene is possibly TRBD1 (5 bases). The CDR3 is 15 amino acids. Germline V gene sequence: CDR1 MDHEN, CDR2 SYDVKM. Trimming took off 3 bases at V and 3 bases at J, with 14 bases between the two ends. CDR3 sequence (DNA): TGTGCCAGCAGTTTGGCAGGGCCGTTGGACACTGAAGCTTTCTTT. It yields the protein CASSLAGPLDTEAFF.

Concerning this clonotype itself: A much larger clone is a single base away; this may be a read error. V gene TRBV20-1 combines with J gene TRBJ2-1; D is perhaps TRBD2 (5 bases). The CDR3 contains 16 residues. Trimming took off 1 base at V and 5 bases at J, with 18 bases between the two ends. Germline values: CDR1 DFQATT, CDR2 SNEGSKA (reference sequence). Written as DNA, the CDR3 is TGCAGTGCTAGAGGCTACTTACTAGTGGGCCACAATGAGCAGTTCTTC. Protein sequence: CSARGYLLVGHNEQFF.

V gene TRBV5-1 combines with J gene TRBJ2-2; D ambiguous. In germline, CDR1 is SGHRS, CDR2 YFSETQ. The CDR3 has 14 residues. V lost 7 bases and J lost 7, with 17 bases in between. CDR3 region: CASYRTVSGGELFF. For the CDR3, the DNA is TGCGCCAGCTACCGAACAGTTTCGGGCGGGGAGCTGTTTTTT.

The chain combines TRBV21-1 with TRBJ2-3; TRBD2 is the table's D call, not checked against the DNA. TRBV21-1 is noted as a pseudogene. CDR3 length: 17 residues. The CDR3 DNA is TGTGCCAGCAGCGAAGAGACTAGCGGGAGGAACACAGATACGCAGTATTTT. Protein sequence: CASSEETSGRNTDTQYF.

The sample holds a few counts of this clonotype. The chain is built from TRBV5-6 and TRBJ2-7; 7 bases fit TRBD2. The V gene's germline CDR1 is SGHDT and CDR2 YYEEEE. With 2 bases clipped from V and 0 bases from J, the junction kept 5 bases outside the gene matches. This CDR3 has 15 residues. CDR3 region: CASSFLTSDSYEQYF. CDR3 sequence (DNA): TGTGCCAGCAGCTTCCTTACTAGCGACTCCTACGAGCAGTACTTC.

This clonotype was seen only a few times. The chain links TRBV10-3 to TRBJ2-1; a possible D gene is TRBD2 (6 bases). The CDR3 has 16 residues. Germline V gene data show CDR1 as ENHRY and CDR2 as SYGVKD. V was shortened by 0 bases and J by 6 bases, with 15 bases between the two germline ends. The CDR3 region has the DNA TGTGCCATCAGTGAGTCGGGGCTAGCGTTGCCCAATGAGCAGTTCTTC. Translated: CAISESGLALPNEQFF.

The chain links TRBV11-2 to TRBJ1-2; 8 bases are shared with TRBD1. Germline CDR1 is SGHAT and CDR2 is FQNNGV. After removal of 5 bases from V and 4 bases from J, the junction contained 12 bases not matched to a gene. The CDR3 is 16 residues long. The DNA for the CDR3 is TGTGCCAGCAGCCGATGGACAGGGTCCCAACTCTATGGCTACACCTTC. Amino acid sequence: CASSRWTGSQLYGYTF.

This clonotype was seen at least ten times. The rearrangement joins TRBV4-1 to TRBJ2-7; a possible D gene is TRBD2 (6 bases). The germline V gene has CDR1 MGHRA and CDR2 YSYEKL. The CDR3 is made up of 20 amino acids. Deletions cut 2 bases from V and 1 base from J, with 27 bases between. The chain's CDR3 is CASSQLKLREVVRRSYEQYF. CDR3 nucleotides: TGCGCCAGCAGCCAACTTAAGTTAAGGGAGGTAGTCAGGAGGTCCTACGAGCAGTACTTC.

V usage is TRBV27 and J usage is TRBJ2-1; no definite D call. CDR1 MNHEY and CDR2 SMNVEV come from the germline V gene (reference sequence). The CDR3 has 16 amino acids. V dropped 3 bases and J dropped 0 bases, with 12 bases sitting between them. The CDR3 DNA is TGTGCCAGCAGTTTCGGATACAGTTTCTCCTACAATGAGCAGTTCTTC. Protein sequence: CASSFGYSFSYNEQFF.

This clonotype occurred once. This CDR3 fails to terminate in the conserved phenylalanine or tryptophan, so it likely reflects a read error. No DNA is shown, since the ends of the CDR3 on it are uncertain; the CDR3 is the one TCRdb lists. V and J are TRBV21-1 and TRBJ2-4; the table's TRBD2 call for D was not verified on the DNA. TRBV21-1 is noted as a pseudogene. The CDR3 is 17 amino acids long, termini counted. This CDR3 is CASSPNRLAEAKNIQYS.

This clonotype came up a few times. The chain recombines TRBV9 with TRBJ2-1; 9 bases align to TRBD1. J gave up 7 bases and V 3 bases, and 11 bases lay outside the gene matches. Germline V CDR1 and CDR2: SGDLS, YYNGEE. CDR3 length: 16 amino acids. The CDR3 loop is CASSAHPGQGRNEQFF. As DNA, the CDR3 is TGTGCCAGCAGCGCCCACCCGGGACAGGGTAGGAATGAGCAGTTCTTC.

This clonotype was detected only a few times. V gene TRBV5-1 combines with J gene TRBJ2-3; D unclear. V gave up 4 bases and J gave up 6 bases, with 18 bases separating them. CDR1 and CDR2 (germline): SGHRS, YFSETQ. The CDR3 runs 15 residues. The CDR3 is CASSRTRPRADTQYF. The CDR3 DNA is TGCGCCAGCAGCCGAACCCGGCCTAGGGCGGATACGCAGTATTTT.

The chain combines TRBV6-2 or TRBV6-3 with TRBJ2-6; D is unclear. Trimming stripped 6 bases from V and 0 bases from J, with 12 bases between. Germline V gene sequence: CDR1 MNHEY, CDR2 SVGEGT. CDR3 size: 16 residues. CDR3 in DNA: TGTGCCAGCAGCCCCTTAGGTCTCTCTGGGGCCAACGTCCTGACTTTC. It specifies CASSPLGLSGANVLTF.